A selection of T cell receptor beta chains follows, all from one sample in a study of T-cell reconstitution after alpha-beta-depleted transplantation in children. TCRdb passed the PCR reads through MiXCR, listing each CDR3 protein once. The sample holds some 500,000 distinct CDR3 sequences, approximately 29% seen once. The sample here was PBMCs from the stem cell graft donor, taken from the stem cell graft. Source of these receptors: a human donor who donated a stem cell graft to a child with aplastic anemia. Both conserved end residues are part of each CDR3. The order of the fields is V gene, J gene, D gene, clone size, CDR3 DNA, CDR3 protein. The D gene is left open where the match is weak. Clone size is not always given. Where it is, it says once, few, many or a class for expanded clones.

V gene: TRBV4-1; J gene: TRBJ1-4; D gene: -; clone size: few; CDR3 DNA: TGCGCCAGCAGCCAATCGGGACTGAAGAATGAAAAACTGTTTTTT; CDR3 protein: CASSQSGLKNEKLFF
V gene: TRBV6-1; J gene: TRBJ1-1; D gene: TRBD1; clone size: few; CDR3 DNA: TGTGCCAGCAGGGCAGGGGGCGGTGAAGCTTTCTTT; CDR3 protein: CASRAGGGEAFF
V gene: TRBV24-1; J gene: TRBJ2-1; D gene: TRBD1; clone size: -; CDR3 DNA: TGTGCCACGGCCCCGGCGAGACAGGGATACAATGAGCAGTTCTTC; CDR3 protein: CATAPARQGYNEQFF
V gene: TRBV12-3/TRBV12-4; J gene: TRBJ2-7; D gene: TRBD1; clone size: -; CDR3 DNA: TGTGCCAGCAGCTTACAGGGGGCGATCCACGAGCAGTACTTC; CDR3 protein: CASSLQGAIHEQYF
V gene: TRBV29-1; J gene: TRBJ2-1; D gene: -; clone size: few; CDR3 DNA: TGCAGCGTGCCCCCCGACAGGGGACTAGGCAATGAGCAGTTCTTC; CDR3 protein: CSVPPDRGLGNEQFF
V gene: TRBV2; J gene: TRBJ2-1; D gene: TRBD1; clone size: few; CDR3 DNA: TGTGCCAGCGTGGACAGGGTTTTTATTAGTGAGCAGTTCTTC; CDR3 protein: CASVDRVFISEQFF
V gene: TRBV12-3/TRBV12-4; J gene: TRBJ2-2; D gene: -; clone size: few; CDR3 DNA: TGTGCCAGCAGTTTAGCATCCAGGGAGGCCGGGGAGCTGTTTTTT; CDR3 protein: CASSLASREAGELFF
V gene: TRBV27; J gene: TRBJ2-2; D gene: -; clone size: -; CDR3 DNA: TGTGCCAGCAGGGGGCAGGCGGGCGGGGAGCTGTTTTTT; CDR3 protein: CASRGQAGGELFF
V gene: TRBV5-5; J gene: TRBJ2-1; D gene: TRBD1; clone size: -; CDR3 DNA: TGTGCCAGCAGCTTAAGGGGACAGGGCGTCAATGAGCAGTTCTTC; CDR3 protein: CASSLRGQGVNEQFF
V gene: TRBV7-2; J gene: TRBJ1-2; D gene: -; clone size: few; CDR3 DNA: TGTGCCAGCAGCTTAGTTTTACAGGGAGGCGGCTACACCTTC; CDR3 protein: CASSLVLQGGGYTF
V gene: TRBV7-2; J gene: TRBJ2-5; D gene: TRBD2; clone size: -; CDR3 DNA: TGTGCCAGCAGCTTGTCCTCTAGCGGAGGCGGAAAAGAGACCCAGTACTTC; CDR3 protein: CASSLSSSGGGKETQYF
V gene: TRBV20-1; J gene: TRBJ2-1; D gene: TRBD2; clone size: -; CDR3 DNA: TGCAGTGCTTCGGGACCCATTAGCGGGAGGGCCCATGAGCAGTTCTTC; CDR3 protein: CSASGPISGRAHEQFF
V gene: TRBV24-1; J gene: TRBJ1-2; D gene: TRBD1; clone size: few; CDR3 DNA: TGTGCCACCAGTGAAACGGGACAGAACTATGGCTACACCTTC; CDR3 protein: CATSETGQNYGYTF
V gene: TRBV9; J gene: TRBJ2-2; D gene: -; clone size: -; CDR3 DNA: TGTGCCAGCAGCCGCGCTGAGTCCGGGGAGGTGTTTTTT; CDR3 protein: CASSRAESGEVFF
V gene: TRBV6-5; J gene: TRBJ1-1; D gene: -; clone size: -; CDR3 DNA: TGTGCCAGCAGTTACTCGGGGGGAGTTAGGACTGAAGCTTTCTTT; CDR3 protein: CASSYSGGVRTEAFF
V gene: TRBV29-1; J gene: TRBJ1-2; D gene: -; clone size: -; CDR3 DNA: TGCAGCGTTGAGGAAGACGGCTTTAACTATGGCTACACCTTC; CDR3 protein: CSVEEDGFNYGYTF
V gene: TRBV29-1; J gene: TRBJ1-2; D gene: -; clone size: -; CDR3 DNA: TGCAGCGTTCCCCAAGGGGGGTCCTATGGCTACACCTTC; CDR3 protein: CSVPQGGSYGYTF
V gene: TRBV4-3; J gene: TRBJ2-5; D gene: -; clone size: -; CDR3 DNA: TGCGCCAGCAGCCAAGATGGGACCCAGGGAGCAGGGGCAGAGACCCAGTACTTC; CDR3 protein: CASSQDGTQGAGAETQYF
V gene: TRBV28; J gene: TRBJ2-1; D gene: -; clone size: few; CDR3 DNA: TGTGCCAGCAGTTTATCCTGGAGCTCCTACAATGAGCAGTTCTTC; CDR3 protein: CASSLSWSSYNEQFF
V gene: TRBV29-1; J gene: TRBJ2-3; D gene: TRBD2; clone size: few; CDR3 DNA: TGCAGCGTTGAATCTAGCGGGGCTAGCACAGATACGCAGTATTTT; CDR3 protein: CSVESSGASTDTQYF
V gene: TRBV20-1; J gene: TRBJ1-5; D gene: TRBD1; clone size: few; CDR3 DNA: TGCAGTGCTAGAGGGGGACAGGGGAACAATCAGCCCCAGCATTTT; CDR3 protein: CSARGGQGNNQPQHF
V gene: TRBV3-1; J gene: TRBJ1-1; D gene: -; clone size: few; CDR3 DNA: TGTGCCAGCAGCCAAATGAACACTGAAGCTTTCTTT; CDR3 protein: CASSQMNTEAFF
V gene: TRBV7-8; J gene: TRBJ1-4; D gene: TRBD1; clone size: -; CDR3 DNA: TGTGCCAGCAGCTTAAGGCCGACAGGGGTTGAAAAACTGTTTTTT; CDR3 protein: CASSLRPTGVEKLFF
V gene: TRBV29-1; J gene: TRBJ2-7; D gene: -; clone size: few; CDR3 DNA: TGCAGCGTTGAAGATCGCTACGAGCAGTACTTC; CDR3 protein: CSVEDRYEQYF
V gene: TRBV20-1; J gene: TRBJ2-1; D gene: -; clone size: -; CDR3 DNA: TGCAGTGCTAGAGTTTTCGGGACACCCAACAATGAGCAGTTCTTC; CDR3 protein: CSARVFGTPNNEQFF
V gene: TRBV18; J gene: TRBJ2-7; D gene: -; clone size: few; CDR3 DNA: TGTGCCAGCTCATCAGGCGGACAGGGAGGAGGTAGCGGGATAGGCGCCTACTACGAGCAGTACTTC; CDR3 protein: CASSSGGQGGGSGIGAYYEQYF
V gene: TRBV29-1; J gene: TRBJ2-5; D gene: -; clone size: -; CDR3 DNA: TGCAGCGTTGAAACATCAGGGGAAGAGACCCAGTACTTC; CDR3 protein: CSVETSGEETQYF
V gene: TRBV10-3; J gene: TRBJ2-1; D gene: TRBD2; clone size: few; CDR3 DNA: TGTGCCATCAGAGCTGGGGGGGACTACAATGAGCAGTTCTTC; CDR3 protein: CAIRAGGDYNEQFF
V gene: TRBV4-2; J gene: TRBJ2-5; D gene: -; clone size: few; CDR3 DNA: TGTGCCAGCAGCCCTGAACTAGTCCGAGAGACCCAGTACTTC; CDR3 protein: CASSPELVRETQYF
V gene: TRBV7-6; J gene: TRBJ2-5; D gene: -; clone size: -; CDR3 DNA: TGTGCCAGCAGCTTCGGCCTTCAGCGTGAGGAGACCCAGTACTTC; CDR3 protein: CASSFGLQREETQYF
V gene: TRBV12-3/TRBV12-4; J gene: TRBJ2-3; D gene: TRBD1; clone size: -; CDR3 DNA: TGTGCCAGCAGTACCCAAAGACAGGGGTTGACAGATACGCAGTATTTT; CDR3 protein: CASSTQRQGLTDTQYF
V gene: TRBV12-3/TRBV12-4; J gene: TRBJ2-2; D gene: -; clone size: -; CDR3 DNA: TGTGCCAGCAGTTCAGCGGGTGGGCAGGACACCGGGGAGCTGTTTTTT; CDR3 protein: CASSSAGGQDTGELFF
V gene: TRBV2; J gene: TRBJ1-1; D gene: TRBD1; clone size: -; CDR3 DNA: TGTGCCAGCAGACCGGGACAGGGGACCACTGAAGCTTTCTTT; CDR3 protein: CASRPGQGTTEAFF
V gene: TRBV29-1; J gene: TRBJ2-1; D gene: -; clone size: few; CDR3 DNA: TGCAGCGTTAAGACTAGGCTGGACCATGAGCAGTTCTTC; CDR3 protein: CSVKTRLDHEQFF
V gene: TRBV18; J gene: TRBJ2-3; D gene: -; clone size: few; CDR3 DNA: TGTGCCCAAAAAGAGACTAGCACAGATACGCAGTATTTT; CDR3 protein: CAQKETSTDTQYF
V gene: TRBV11-3; J gene: TRBJ2-3; D gene: TRBD2; clone size: -; CDR3 DNA: TGTGCCAGCAGCTTAGAGGTAGCGGGAGGTATGGATACGCAGTATTTT; CDR3 protein: CASSLEVAGGMDTQYF
V gene: TRBV20-1; J gene: TRBJ2-7; D gene: TRBD1; clone size: -; CDR3 DNA: TGCAGTGCTTTTGCGGGGACAGGGGGCGCGAACGAGCAGTACTTC; CDR3 protein: CSAFAGTGGANEQYF
V gene: TRBV7-8; J gene: TRBJ2-1; D gene: TRBD2; clone size: -; CDR3 DNA: TGTGCCAGCAGCCCGCCCCGTACTAGCGGGATCCGGAATGAGCAGTTCTTC; CDR3 protein: CASSPPRTSGIRNEQFF
V gene: TRBV7-2; J gene: TRBJ2-5; D gene: -; clone size: -; CDR3 DNA: TGTGCCAGCAGCGAGAGGTTGGATGAGACCCAGTACTTC; CDR3 protein: CASSERLDETQYF
V gene: TRBV10-3; J gene: TRBJ2-1; D gene: TRBD2; clone size: -; CDR3 DNA: TGTGCCATCAGTGAGTCGAAGCGGGGCCCGGAGTTCTTC; CDR3 protein: CAISESKRGPEFF
V gene: TRBV27; J gene: TRBJ2-7; D gene: -; clone size: few; CDR3 DNA: TGTGCCAGCAGTTCTTCAGACTCCTACGAGCAGTACTTC; CDR3 protein: CASSSSDSYEQYF
V gene: TRBV4-3; J gene: TRBJ1-2; D gene: -; clone size: -; CDR3 DNA: TGCGCCAGCAGCCAAGAACCCCTCGGGGGCTATGGCTACACCTTC; CDR3 protein: CASSQEPLGGYGYTF
V gene: TRBV7-9; J gene: TRBJ1-1; D gene: -; clone size: few; CDR3 DNA: TGTGCCAGCAGTCGGACAGTATATGAAGCTTTCTTT; CDR3 protein: CASSRTVYEAFF
V gene: TRBV5-1; J gene: TRBJ2-3; D gene: TRBD2; clone size: few; CDR3 DNA: TGCGCCAGCAGCTTGGGATTAGCGGGGTCTGCGACAGATACGCAGTATTTT; CDR3 protein: CASSLGLAGSATDTQYF
V gene: TRBV29-1; J gene: TRBJ1-1; D gene: -; clone size: -; CDR3 DNA: TGCAGCGTTGAAGAGTTATACACTGAAGCTTTCTTT; CDR3 protein: CSVEELYTEAFF
V gene: TRBV20-1; J gene: TRBJ2-5; D gene: -; clone size: few; CDR3 DNA: TGCAGTGCTCGCCCTTTGGGGGTGCGGGAGACCCAGTACTTC; CDR3 protein: CSARPLGVRETQYF
V gene: TRBV5-1; J gene: TRBJ2-3; D gene: -; clone size: few; CDR3 DNA: TGCGCCAGCAGCTTGGATCCCACCCAACCTGGAGATACGCAGTATTTT; CDR3 protein: CASSLDPTQPGDTQYF
V gene: TRBV7-2; J gene: TRBJ2-5; D gene: TRBD2; clone size: -; CDR3 DNA: TGTGCCAGCAGCCTAGCGGGAGGTTTGGAGACCCAGTACTTC; CDR3 protein: CASSLAGGLETQYF
V gene: TRBV13; J gene: TRBJ2-2; D gene: -; clone size: few; CDR3 DNA: TGTGCCAGCAGCTTAATCGGGAACGGGGAGCTGTTTTTT; CDR3 protein: CASSLIGNGELFF
V gene: TRBV18; J gene: TRBJ2-3; D gene: -; clone size: -; CDR3 DNA: TGTGCCAGCTCACCACGGGCAGGGGAAGCAGATACGCAGTATTTT; CDR3 protein: CASSPRAGEADTQYF
V gene: TRBV24-1; J gene: TRBJ2-7; D gene: -; clone size: few; CDR3 DNA: TGTGCCACCAGTGAGGGCTCCCTTGGATCTTCCTACGAGCAGTACTTC; CDR3 protein: CATSEGSLGSSYEQYF
V gene: TRBV5-4; J gene: TRBJ2-5; D gene: TRBD2; clone size: -; CDR3 DNA: TGTGCCAGCGGACAAGCGGGAGGGCTTGAGACCCAGTACTTC; CDR3 protein: CASGQAGGLETQYF
V gene: TRBV12-3/TRBV12-4; J gene: TRBJ2-1; D gene: TRBD2; clone size: -; CDR3 DNA: TGTGCCAGCACCTTGTGGGGAGGGTTAGGCGAGCAGTTCTTC; CDR3 protein: CASTLWGGLGEQFF